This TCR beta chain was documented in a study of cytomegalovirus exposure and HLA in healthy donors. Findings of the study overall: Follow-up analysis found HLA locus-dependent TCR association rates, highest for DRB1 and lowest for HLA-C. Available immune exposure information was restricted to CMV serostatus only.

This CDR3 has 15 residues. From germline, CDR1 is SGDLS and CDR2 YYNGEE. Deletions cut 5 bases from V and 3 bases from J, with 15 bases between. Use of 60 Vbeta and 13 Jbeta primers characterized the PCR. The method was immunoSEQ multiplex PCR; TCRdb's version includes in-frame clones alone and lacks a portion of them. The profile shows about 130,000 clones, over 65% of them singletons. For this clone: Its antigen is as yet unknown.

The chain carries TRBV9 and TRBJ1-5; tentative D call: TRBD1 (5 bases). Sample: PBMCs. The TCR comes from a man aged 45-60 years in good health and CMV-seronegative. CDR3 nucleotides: TGTGCCAGCAGTGCGGGGGGAGGGTACAATCAGCCCCAGCATTTT. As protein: CASSAGGGYNQPQHF.